The next 18 T cell receptor beta chains were all read from a single sample in a study of shared clonotypes between healthy human individuals. The repertoire was sequenced with immunoSEQ multiplex PCR; TCRdb's copy has only in-frame clones and lacks some. The data show about 1,800,000 clones, with about 95% seen just once and less than 1.5% held by the top ten. It was CD45RO-negative cells, positively selected for CCR7, that made up naive CD8 cells, with terminally differentiated effector memory CD45RA+ cells excluded. Sequencing was done on a sample of naive CD8+ T cells sorted from blood. The receptor set was obtained from a man younger than 35 in good health.

This chain connects TRBV10-3 to TRBJ2-5; 10 nucleotides line up with TRBD1. Germline V gene lookup returns CDR1 ENHRY and CDR2 SYGVKD. J gave up 3 bases and V 1 base, and 8 bases lay outside the gene matches. There are 17 residues in the CDR3. The CDR3 reads CAISEWSPGTGEETQYF. As DNA, the CDR3 is TGTGCCATCAGTGAGTGGTCCCCCGGGACAGGGGAAGAGACCCAGTACTTC.

The chain combines TRBV5-6 with TRBJ1-5; D perhaps matches TRBD1 (5 bases). Trimming pared 1 base from V and 6 bases from J, leaving 14 bases between. Germline loops: CDR1 SGHDT, CDR2 YYEEEE. This CDR3 region has 15 residues. The CDR3: CASSLYRGGSQPQHF. The CDR3 nucleotides read TGTGCCAGCAGCTTGTATAGGGGTGGGAGTCAGCCCCAGCATTTT.

The chain uses TRBV6-5 and TRBJ2-5; tentative D call: TRBD1 (5 bases). This CDR3 contains 13 residues. The V gene's germline CDR1 is MNHEY and CDR2 SVGAGI. The V end was cut by 7 bases, the J end by 5 bases, with 14 bases between. The CDR3 region is CASNTGARETQYF. DNA for the CDR3: TGTGCCAGCAATACTGGGGCTAGGGAGACCCAGTACTTC.

The genes are TRBV30 and TRBJ2-7; TRBD1 matches at 10 bases. CDR3 size: 15 residues. CDR1 and CDR2 from the germline V gene are GTSNPN and SVGIG (reference sequence). Unmatched junction bases numbered 7, after V lost 5 bases and J lost 0 bases. CDR3 sequence reads: CAWYSGTGDSYEQYF. The CDR3 DNA reads TGTGCCTGGTATTCCGGGACAGGGGACTCCTACGAGCAGTACTTC. The variable domain in full, with the rest retrieved from reference TRBV30 and TRBJ2-7, is SQTIHQWPATLVQPVGSPLSLECTVEGTSNPNLYWYRQAAGRGLQLLFYSVGIGQISSEVPQNLSASRPQDRQFILSSKKLLLSDSGFYLCAWYSGTGDSYEQYFGPGTRLTVT.

The V and J genes are TRBV5-1 and TRBJ2-7; 8 positions match TRBD1. J gave up 3 bases and V 2 bases, and 10 bases lay outside the gene matches. In germline, CDR1 is SGHRS, CDR2 YFSETQ. CDR3 length: 16 residues. The CDR3 DNA reads as TGCGCCAGCAGCTTTCTCCCCGGACAGGGCCGCTACGAGCAGTACTTC. Its protein product is CASSFLPGQGRYEQYF.

The genes are TRBV28 and TRBJ1-2; 12 bases are a match to TRBD1. CDR1 is MDHEN, CDR2 SYDVKM, per germline. The trim removed 6 bases at V and 7 bases at J, leaving 6 bases unmatched. The CDR3 extends over 14 amino acids. The CDR3 coding sequence is TGTGCCAGCAGGGACCCGGGACAGGGGGCTGGCTACACCTTC. Translating gives CASRDPGQGAGYTF.

This chain joins TRBV19 and TRBJ1-6; D is possibly TRBD1 (6 bases). The CDR3 runs to 13 residues. Looked up from germline, CDR1 is LNHDA and CDR2 is SQIVND (reference sequence). Trimming removed 7 bases from V and 3 bases from J, with 7 bases in between. CDR3 DNA: TGTGCCAGTAAACAGGGCTATAATTCACCCCTCCACTTT. It yields the protein CASKQGYNSPLHF. Variable domain in full (rest from reference TRBV19 and TRBJ1-6): DGGITQSPKYLFRKEGQNVTLSCEQNLNHDAMYWYRQDPGQGLRLIYYSQIVNDFQKGDIAEGYSVSREKKESFPLTVTSAQKNPTAFYLCASKQGYNSPLHFGNGTRLTVT.

The rearrangement links TRBV7-2 to TRBJ2-1, with no clear D. The CDR3 totals 15 residues. The ends were cut back, 7 bases at V and 3 bases at J, with 16 bases in the middle. Germline values: CDR1 SGHTA, CDR2 FQGNSA. CDR3 residues: CASTLGSPNYNEQFF. In DNA, the CDR3 is TGTGCCAGCACCCTGGGTAGCCCGAACTACAATGAGCAGTTCTTC. Based on the CDR3 plus reference TRBV7-2 and TRBJ2-1, the full variable domain is GAGVSQSPSNKVTEKGKDVELRCDPISGHTALYWYRQSLGQGLEFLIYFQGNSAPDKSGLPSDRFSAERTGGSVSTLTIQRTQQEDSAVYLCASTLGSPNYNEQFFGPGTRLTVL.

V gene TRBV13 combines with J gene TRBJ1-1; maybe TRBD1 (5 bases). The V gene's germline CDR1 is PRHDT and CDR2 FYEKMQ (reference sequence). Trimming took off 6 bases at V and 6 bases at J, with 17 bases between the two ends. This CDR3 has 14 amino acids. CDR3 sequence reads: CASRSANEGPEAFF. The CDR3 coding sequence is TGTGCCAGCAGGTCGGCCAATGAGGGACCTGAAGCTTTCTTT.

CDR3 sequence reads: CASSSPSRSPHEQYF. DNA of the CDR3: TGTGCCAGCAGTTCCCCTAGCCGGAGCCCCCACGAGCAGTACTTC. This chain links TRBV6-5 with TRBJ2-7; a weak D match, TRBD2 (5 bases). V lost 4 bases to trimming and J lost 5 bases, with 18 bases between them. Germline values: CDR1 MNHEY, CDR2 SVGAGI. The CDR3 runs to 15 residues.

The rearrangement joins TRBV2 to TRBJ2-1; 14 bases are shared with TRBD2. CDR3 size: 14 residues. The germline V gene encodes CDR1 SNHLY and CDR2 FYNNEI. V shed 7 bases, J shed 10 bases, and the junction held 6 bases outside the gene matches. CDR3 sequence: CASMGLAGDQEQFF. DNA for the CDR3: TGTGCCAGCATGGGACTAGCGGGGGACCAAGAGCAGTTCTTC. The entire variable domain, with the rest obtained from reference TRBV2 and TRBJ2-1, is as follows: EPEVTQTPSHQVTQMGQEVILRCVPISNHLYFYWYRQILGQKVEFLVSFYNNEISEKSEIFDDQFSVERPDGSNFTLKIRSTKLEDSAMYFCASMGLAGDQEQFFGPGTRLTVL.

The gene calls are TRBV6-1 and TRBJ2-7; 8 bases agree with TRBD2. J lost 4 bases, V lost 5 bases, and 10 bases had no gene match. CDR1 is MNHNS and CDR2 is SASEGT in the germline V gene. CDR3 length: 15 amino acids. In DNA, the CDR3 is TGTGCCAGCAGTTTTAAGCGGGAGCCGATATACGAGCAGTACTTC. This sequence encodes CASSFKREPIYEQYF.

V is TRBV7-9 and J is TRBJ2-7; D possibly corresponds to TRBD2 (5 bases). The CDR3 contains 15 residues. V gave up 5 bases and J gave up 4 bases, with 18 bases separating them. Germline V lookup: CDR1 SEHNR, CDR2 FQNEAQ (reference sequence). This CDR3 reads CASSITTGSWYEQYF. CDR3 in DNA: TGTGCCAGCAGCATTACCACGGGATCCTGGTACGAGCAGTACTTC.

The V gene is TRBV27, the J gene TRBJ2-5; the D gene could be TRBD1 or TRBD2 (5 bases each). Per the germline V gene, CDR1 is MNHEY and CDR2 is SMNVEV (reference sequence). V was pared by 3 bases and J by 10 bases, with 24 bases between. The CDR3 contains 16 residues. This CDR3 reads CASSLGRTQGVMGQYF. The CDR3 DNA reads TGTGCCAGCAGTTTGGGAAGGACCCAGGGAGTCATGGGCCAGTACTTC.

This chain's CDR3 is CASSVSAGGTDTQYF. The CDR3 DNA sequence: TGTGCCAGCAGTGTCTCGGCGGGAGGTACAGATACGCAGTATTTT. The genes are TRBV2 and TRBJ2-3; 8 bases match TRBD2. This CDR3 region has 15 residues. Trimming at V came to 4 bases and at J to 3 bases, leaving 6 bases not matched to a gene. Per the germline V gene, CDR1 is SNHLY and CDR2 is FYNNEI.

The J gene is TRBJ2-7, the V gene TRBV6-5; a weak D match, TRBD1 (6 bases). From germline, CDR1 is MNHEY and CDR2 SVGAGI. This CDR3 is 13 amino acids long. The V end was cut by 2 bases, the J end by 12 bases, with 17 bases between. The CDR3 protein is CASSYEGTGHRYF. Written as DNA, the CDR3 is TGTGCCAGCAGTTACGAGGGGACGGGACACCGGTACTTC.

Of note for this clone: Other DNA sequences in the sample encode the same CDR3. The V gene is TRBV5-4, the J gene TRBJ2-7, with 7 nucleotides matching TRBD1. CDR3 length: 14 amino acids. Germline V gene lookup returns CDR1 SGHNT and CDR2 YYREEE (reference sequence). J lost 2 bases, V lost 0 bases, and 2 bases had no gene match. The CDR3 coding sequence is TGTGCCAGCAGCTTGGGGCAGGGGGCCTACGAGCAGTACTTC. This translates into CASSLGQGAYEQYF. Full variable domain (missing parts from reference TRBV5-4 and TRBJ2-7): ETGVTQSPTHLIKTRGQQVTLRCSSQSGHNTVSWYQQALGQGPQFIFQYYREEENGRGNFPPRFSGLQFPNYSSELNVNALELDDSALYLCASSLGQGAYEQYFGPGTRLTVT.

J is TRBJ2-5 and V is TRBV6-6, with 7 nucleotides matching TRBD1. The V and J ends lost 6 bases and 5 bases, in that order; junction bases with no gene match: 6. The CDR3 consists of 13 residues. CDR1 is MNHNY and CDR2 is SVGAGI in the germline V gene (reference sequence). The CDR3 protein is CASSRQGMETQYF. The CDR3 DNA reads as TGTGCCAGCAGCCGACAGGGTATGGAGACCCAGTACTTC.